One and the same sample provided the 21 T cell receptor beta chains below, sequenced in a study of blood T cell repertoires in COVID-19. The data were produced by immunoSEQ multiplex PCR, yet TCRdb's version contains in-frame clones alone and is incomplete. This table has approximately 300,000 clones, 75% to 95% appearing once. The specimen was peripheral blood. These receptor sequences come from a woman younger than 45 with COVID-19, enrolled during active disease.

V is TRBV15 and J is TRBJ2-7; TRBD2 matches at 7 bases. Trimming cost V 1 base and J 3 bases; bases outside gene matches: 15. Germline values: CDR1 LNHNV, CDR2 YYDKDF (reference sequence). The CDR3 loop spans 18 amino acids. As DNA, the CDR3 is TGTGCCACCAGCAGAGGGGTGGTCCGGACTAGTGGGGGCTACGAGCAGTACTTC. It encodes CATSRGVVRTSGGYEQYF.

The genes are TRBV4-2 and TRBJ2-7, with 10 nucleotides matching TRBD2. V was clipped by 1 base and J by 3 bases; unmatched bases: 3. CDR3 length: 15 residues. Per germline, CDR1 LGHNA and CDR2 YNFKEQ. The CDR3 region has the DNA TGTGCCAGCAGCCAAGCTCTAGCGGGAGTCTACGAGCAGTACTTC. It encodes CASSQALAGVYEQYF.

The chain carries TRBV5-1 and TRBJ2-7, with unresolved D. Germline V lookup: CDR1 SGHRS, CDR2 YFSETQ. CDR3 length: 13 residues. Trimming took 1 base from V and 3 from J, leaving 8 bases between them. The CDR3 protein is CASSLRTNYEQYF. Written as DNA, the CDR3 is TGCGCCAGCAGCTTGAGAACTAACTACGAGCAGTACTTC.

This clone turned up a few times. This chain connects TRBV7-2 to TRBJ2-7; D gene uncertain. The CDR3 runs 14 residues. Trimming removed 6 bases at V and 5 bases at J, with 17 bases between. Germline CDR1 reads SGHTA; CDR2 reads FQGNSA. The CDR3 here is CASSYTTGVHEQYF. In DNA, the CDR3 is TGTGCCAGCAGTTACACTACTGGTGTCCACGAGCAGTACTTC. The variable domain in full, with the rest retrieved from reference TRBV7-2 and TRBJ2-7, is GAGVSQSPSNKVTEKGKDVELRCDPISGHTALYWYRQSLGQGLEFLIYFQGNSAPDKSGLPSDRFSAERTGGSVSTLTIQRTQQEDSAVYLCASSYTTGVHEQYFGPGTRLTVT.

V usage is TRBV6-1 and J usage is TRBJ1-2, with D possibly TRBD1 on 5 matching bases. The length of the CDR3 is 13 residues. Germline V gene sequence: CDR1 MNHNS, CDR2 SASEGT. The germline V and J ends were trimmed by 2 bases and 1 base, with 5 bases remaining between them. CDR3 sequence: CASSEQGNYGYTF. For the CDR3, the DNA is TGTGCCAGCAGTGAACAGGGTAACTATGGCTACACCTTC.

V gene TRBV14 combines with J gene TRBJ1-2, with no clear D. The CDR3 has 14 residues. With 0 bases removed from V and 4 bases from J, the gap between germline ends came to 9 bases. The V gene's germline CDR1 is SGHDN and CDR2 FVKESK. Here the CDR3 DNA reads TGTGCCAGCAGCCAAGATGGGAGGGCCTATGGCTACACCTTC. Its protein is CASSQDGRAYGYTF.

The V gene is TRBV29-1, the J gene TRBJ1-1; possible D gene TRBD1, 5 bases. Germline V gives CDR1 SQVTM, CDR2 ANQGSEA. V dropped 6 bases and J dropped 5 bases, with 13 bases sitting between them. The CDR3 is 12 residues long. CDR3 protein: CSVEPGGTEAFF. For the CDR3, the DNA is TGCAGCGTGGAGCCTGGGGGGACTGAAGCTTTCTTT.

The chain joins TRBV5-6 to TRBJ2-7; D is possibly TRBD2 (5 bases). Between the trimmed V and J ends, which lost 7 bases and 0 bases, there was a span of 20 bases. The germline V gene has CDR1 SGHDT and CDR2 YYEEEE. There are 16 residues in the CDR3. Here the CDR3 reads CASARLSSRDSYEQYF. In DNA, the CDR3 is TGTGCCAGCGCTAGGCTCTCTTCACGGGACTCCTACGAGCAGTACTTC.

The genes are TRBV6-5 and TRBJ2-5, with a possible D match to TRBD1 (7 bases). The CDR3 is 14 amino acids. V lost 6 bases to trimming and J lost 4 bases, with 15 bases between them. In germline, CDR1 is MNHEY, CDR2 SVGAGI. CDR3 sequence (DNA): TGTGCCAGCAGGCCGGGGACAGCGGGAGAGACCCAGTACTTC. Amino acid sequence: CASRPGTAGETQYF.

The chain uses TRBV24-1 and TRBJ2-5, with D possibly matching TRBD1 (6 bases). The CDR3 has 15 amino acids. V was clipped by 9 bases and J by 5 bases, with 21 bases between them. Germline CDR1 reads KGHDR; CDR2 reads SFDVKD. As DNA, the CDR3 is TGTGCCACCCCCCCCTCCCGACAGGCGGGCGAGACCCAGTACTTC. Protein: CATPPSRQAGETQYF.

This clone showed up just a few times. The chain is built from TRBV10-1 and TRBJ2-1; TRBD2 agrees at 11 bases. V shed 3 bases and J 6 bases; nucleotides not matched to a gene: 7. CDR1 is WNHNN, CDR2 SYGVQD, per germline (reference sequence). This CDR3 contains 16 residues. The CDR3 reads CASSDPLAGDLNEQFF. CDR3 DNA: TGCGCCAGCAGTGACCCACTAGCGGGAGATCTCAATGAGCAGTTCTTC.

The chain has TRBV11-3 and TRBJ1-1, with 7 bases aligning to TRBD1. Germline CDR1 and CDR2: SGHNT and YENEEA. The CDR3 extends over 13 amino acids. J gave up 10 bases and V 3 bases, and 8 bases lay outside the gene matches. This CDR3 reads CASSLGGQSVAFF. CDR3 bases: TGTGCCAGCAGCTTGGGGGGACAGTCGGTAGCTTTCTTT.

CDR3 nucleotides: TGCGCCAGCAGCTTCGGGCTAGCGGGAGGAGAGGAGCAGTTCTTC. It yields the protein CASSFGLAGGEEQFF. The chain couples TRBV5-1 to TRBJ2-1; 11 nucleotides line up with TRBD2. This CDR3 comprises 15 residues. Germline V gives CDR1 SGHRS, CDR2 YFSETQ. V was pared by 2 bases and J by 10 bases, with 8 bases of the junction left unmatched.

In its sample, this clone was seen once. The chain couples TRBV24-1 to TRBJ2-3, with no clear D. The CDR3 covers 12 residues. Germline V CDR1 and CDR2: KGHDR, SFDVKD. V lost 4 bases to trimming and J lost 2 bases, with 3 bases between them. The CDR3, as DNA: TGTGCCACCAGTGAATACACAGATACGCAGTATTTT. This encodes CATSEYTDTQYF.

CDR3 in DNA: TGTGCCACCAGTGATCAGATCCGCGGCGAGCAGTACTTC. Translation: CATSDQIRGEQYF. The chain recombines TRBV24-1 with TRBJ2-7; D gene ambiguous. From germline, CDR1 is KGHDR and CDR2 SFDVKD. V lost 3 bases, J lost 6 bases, and 11 bases lay in between. The length of the CDR3 is 13 residues.

The gene calls are TRBV9 and TRBJ1-2; D might be TRBD1 (6 bases). The germline V gene encodes CDR1 SGDLS and CDR2 YYNGEE. The CDR3 is made up of 14 amino acids. V was shortened by 5 bases and J by 4 bases, with 15 bases between the two germline ends. The CDR3 loop is CASSVTGLGYGYTF. The CDR3 nucleotides are TGTGCCAGCAGTGTGACAGGACTAGGCTATGGCTACACCTTC.

The rearrangement uses TRBV29-1 and TRBJ2-4, with D maybe TRBD1 (6 bases). There are 14 residues in the CDR3. Germline V gene sequence: CDR1 SQVTM, CDR2 ANQGSEA. The V end lost 0 bases, the J end lost 2 bases, and 8 bases lay between the germline ends. This CDR3 reads CSVEERGTKNIQYF. CDR3 in DNA: TGCAGCGTTGAAGAGAGGGGGACCAAAAACATTCAGTACTTC.

J is TRBJ1-6 and V is TRBV6-6; 8 bases are shared with TRBD1. The junction had 7 bases not matched to a gene; V was cut back by 7 bases and J by 8 bases. The CDR3 runs to 14 residues. Germline lookup yields CDR1 MNHNY and CDR2 SVGAGI (reference sequence). The DNA of the CDR3 is TGTGCCAGCACCAAGGACAGGGTGGATTCACCCCTCCACTTT. This sequence encodes CASTKDRVDSPLHF.

The chain couples TRBV27 to TRBJ2-7; the match to TRBD2 covers 11 bases. The CDR3 loop spans 15 amino acids. Germline values: CDR1 MNHEY, CDR2 SMNVEV (reference sequence). The V segment lost 6 bases and the J segment 7 bases; nucleotides outside the gene matches: 11. CDR3 nucleotide sequence: TGTGCCAGCAGCTCCGGACTAGCGGGCCTCTTAGAGCAGTACTTC. Amino acids: CASSSGLAGLLEQYF.

J is TRBJ1-2 and V is TRBV5-5; D is possibly TRBD1 (5 bases). The germline V gene encodes CDR1 SGHKS and CDR2 YYEKEE (reference sequence). This CDR3 has 16 residues. Trimming removed 0 bases at V and 0 bases at J, with 12 bases between. CDR3 amino acids: CASSLAWGDPNYGYTF. CDR3 DNA sequence: TGTGCCAGCAGCTTGGCCTGGGGGGATCCTAACTATGGCTACACCTTC.

There are a few counts of this clone. CDR3 DNA: TGTGCCAGCAGCGAGCGGGAGGGTCTCCAAGAGACCCAGTACTTC. It is translated as CASSEREGLQETQYF. The chain employs TRBV6-6 and TRBJ2-5; 10 bases are a match to TRBD2. CDR1 MNHNY and CDR2 SVGAGI come from the germline V gene (reference sequence). V trimming: 6 bases; J trimming: 1 base; junction bases outside the gene matches: 5. This CDR3 is 15 amino acids long.